Presented here are 19 T cell receptor beta chains from one specimen sequenced in a study of T cell repertoires in cytomegalovirus infection. TCRdb redid the calling of the reads with MiXCR, one entry per CDR3 protein. The data hold approximately 730,000 distinct CDR3 sequences, with 29% observed a single time. No antigen has been assigned to these receptors. The sample consisted of cultured CD8+ T cells from PBMCs, taken from culture after CMV antigen stimulation. These receptors came from a human donor in good health (CMV status not recorded). Some clones in this sample may be carry-over from other donors' samples.

V and J are TRBV4-3 and TRBJ2-5; a weak D match, TRBD2 (6 bases). The CDR3 totals 15 residues. The V and J ends lost 0 bases and 0 bases respectively, with 8 bases between them. Germline values: CDR1 LGHNA, CDR2 YSLEER. For the CDR3, the DNA is TGCGCCAGCAGCCAAGAGGGGGGTAACCAAGAGACCCAGTACTTC. Residues: CASSQEGGNQETQYF.

The table lists this clonotype with a few counts. The chain has TRBV19 and TRBJ2-1; the D gene is possibly TRBD2 (5 bases). The CDR3 extends over 14 amino acids. The V end lost 8 bases, the J end lost 0 bases, and 11 bases lay between the germline ends. CDR1 is LNHDA and CDR2 is SQIVND in the germline V gene (reference sequence). The CDR3 bases are TGTGCCAGTGCTGAGGGAAGCTCCTACAATGAGCAGTTCTTC. Protein product: CASAEGSSYNEQFF.

This clonotype has ten or more counts. This chain links TRBV6-2 or TRBV6-3 with TRBJ2-1; 9 bases map to TRBD1. CDR1 and CDR2 from the germline V gene are MNHEY and SVGEGT. V gave up 8 bases and J gave up 4 bases; unmatched junction bases: 9. The CDR3 has 15 amino acids. The CDR3 loop reads CASGSGTGYYNEQFF. In nucleotides, the CDR3 is TGTGCCAGCGGCTCCGGGACAGGGTATTACAATGAGCAGTTCTTC.

This clonotype was counted between two and nine times. This chain joins TRBV19 and TRBJ1-5; 8 positions match TRBD1. The length of the CDR3 is 16 residues. V was clipped by 6 bases and J by 0 bases; unmatched bases: 7. The V gene's germline CDR1 is LNHDA and CDR2 SQIVND (reference sequence). The CDR3 loop reads CASRPTGAYSNQPQHF. The CDR3 region has the DNA TGTGCCAGTAGGCCGACAGGGGCGTATAGCAATCAGCCCCAGCATTTT.

This clonotype was detected a few times. The V and J genes are TRBV2 and TRBJ1-2; the D is unclear. V was trimmed by 8 bases and J by 7 bases, leaving 11 bases between them. This CDR3 has 11 residues. Germline loops: CDR1 SNHLY, CDR2 FYNNEI. The CDR3 nucleotides read TGTGCCAGCTTAACAGTTGGTGGCTACACCTTC. It is translated as CASLTVGGYTF.

The genes are TRBV15 and TRBJ2-7; D might be TRBD1 (5 bases). V lost 0 bases to trimming and J lost 1 base, with 7 bases between them. Germline values: CDR1 LNHNV, CDR2 YYDKDF (reference sequence). CDR3 size: 14 residues. CDR3 DNA: TGTGCCACCAGCAGAGATAGGGGTTCCTACGAGCAGTACTTC. Protein: CATSRDRGSYEQYF.

The J gene is TRBJ1-4, the V gene TRBV5-1, with D possibly being TRBD1 (6 bases). Trimming left V 0 bases short and J 6 bases short, with 12 bases between. The V gene's germline CDR1 is SGHRS and CDR2 YFSETQ. The CDR3 covers 15 residues. The CDR3 region has the DNA TGCGCCAGCAGCTTGGGGGCAGGGGACTATGAAAAACTGTTTTTT. It translates to CASSLGAGDYEKLFF. The full variable domain, rest sourced from reference TRBV5-1 and TRBJ1-4, is KAGVTQTPRYLIKTRGQQVTLSCSPISGHRSVSWYQQTPGQGLQFLFEYFSETQRNKGNFPGRFSGRQFSNSRSEMNVSTLELGDSALYLCASSLGAGDYEKLFFGSGTQLSVL.

This clonotype was detected only a few times. For the CDR3, the DNA is TGTGCCAGCGATCAGGGACAGGGCACCGGGGAGCTGTTTTTT. This sequence encodes CASDQGQGTGELFF. The chain uses TRBV12-3 or TRBV12-4 and TRBJ2-2; 9 bases agree with TRBD1. Losses at the gene ends were 8 bases for V and 4 bases for J; bases not matched to a gene: 5. This CDR3 is built from 14 residues.

As regards this clonotype: At one end, the junction sequence differs from germline, possibly due to a read error. The V gene is TRBV4-1, the J gene TRBJ1-1, with no clear D. Germline loops: CDR1 MGHRA, CDR2 YSYEKL. This CDR3 is built from 14 residues. This chain's CDR3 is CASSQDASNTEAFF. The CDR3 coding sequence is TGTGCCAGCAGCCAAGATGCATCGAACACTGAAGCTTTCTTT.

At least ten counts were recorded for this clonotype. This chain connects TRBV24-1 to TRBJ2-5; D gene ambiguous. CDR1 and CDR2 from the germline V gene are KGHDR and SFDVKD. The CDR3 has 14 residues. V lost 3 bases and J 4 bases, leaving 11 bases between the germline ends. The CDR3 loop reads CATSDARTIETQYF. In nucleotides, the CDR3 is TGTGCCACCAGTGATGCTAGAACGATAGAGACCCAGTACTTC.

In the case of this clonotype: An end of the junction differs from the germline gene, which may be a read error. The genes are TRBV12-3 or TRBV12-4 and TRBJ1-1; weak D call: TRBD1 (6 bases). CDR3 length: 14 amino acids. For the CDR3, the DNA is TGTACCAGCAGTTTAGGGGGTGGGAACACTGAAGCTTTCTTT. The encoded protein is CTSSLGGGNTEAFF.

The chain couples TRBV7-9 to TRBJ2-4; 8 bases are a match to TRBD1. Germline CDR1 reads SEHNR; CDR2 reads FQNEAQ (reference sequence). V lost 7 bases and J lost 1; bases outside the gene matches: 9. The CDR3 runs to 16 residues. The CDR3 loop reads CASIQGASYAKNIQYF. The CDR3 bases are TGTGCCAGCATCCAGGGGGCTAGCTACGCCAAAAACATTCAGTACTTC.

The chain recombines TRBV12-3 or TRBV12-4 with TRBJ1-2, with D hard to call. This CDR3 region has 14 residues. Trimming shortened V by 10 bases and J by 4 bases, and 19 bases separated the two germline ends. CDR3 coding DNA: TGTGCCACTACCGACTCGGGCCCCTCCTATGGCTACACCTTC. This translates into CATTDSGPSYGYTF.

This clonotype appeared many times. V gene TRBV7-8 combines with J gene TRBJ2-7; 9 bases agree with TRBD2. Germline V lookup: CDR1 SGHVS, CDR2 FQNEAQ. J gave up 4 bases and V 1 base, and 5 bases lay outside the gene matches. The CDR3 loop spans 15 amino acids. CDR3: CASSLGAGGFYEQYF. The CDR3 bases are TGTGCCAGCAGCTTAGGAGCGGGGGGCTTTTACGAGCAGTACTTC.

This clonotype was counted ten times or more. The chain uses TRBV7-2 and TRBJ2-2; D remains unclear. V was pared by 2 bases and J by 5 bases, with 9 bases between. The CDR3 sequence is 14 residues long. The germline CDR1 and CDR2 sequences are SGHTA and FQGNSA. CDR3 sequence reads: CASSLIVVTGELFF. The CDR3 DNA is TGTGCCAGCAGCTTAATTGTGGTTACCGGGGAGCTGTTTTTT.

The table lists this clonotype with a few counts. The chain recombines TRBV7-8 with TRBJ2-7; 7 bases align to TRBD2. The CDR3 contains 14 residues. The V gene end was trimmed by 0 bases and the J gene end by 4 bases; junction bases not matched to a gene: 3. Germline CDR1 SGHVS, CDR2 FQNEAQ. The CDR3 sequence is CASSLAMGGYEQYF. CDR3 nucleotide sequence: TGTGCCAGCAGCTTAGCGATGGGGGGGTACGAGCAGTACTTC.

This clonotype was seen a handful of times. The chain carries TRBV14 and TRBJ2-7; maybe TRBD2 (7 bases). Germline CDR1 reads SGHDN; CDR2 reads FVKESK. Trimming stripped 6 bases from V and 6 bases from J, with 15 bases between. There are 13 residues in the CDR3. The CDR3: CASSRLGGAEQYF. The CDR3, as DNA: TGTGCCAGCAGTCGGTTGGGGGGGGCCGAGCAGTACTTC.

CDR3 coding DNA: TGTGCCAGCAGTCACGGCCTCGGGAATACGCAGTATTTT. Translating gives CASSHGLGNTQYF. J is TRBJ2-3 and V is TRBV6-2 or TRBV6-3, with D maybe TRBD2 (5 bases). V lost 5 bases and J 7 bases, leaving 13 bases between the germline ends. Per the germline V gene, CDR1 is MNHEY and CDR2 is SVGEGT. The CDR3 sequence is 13 residues long.

The rearrangement joins TRBV19 to TRBJ1-6, with D possibly matching TRBD1 (6 bases). Germline V CDR1 and CDR2: LNHDA, SQIVND (reference sequence). This CDR3 is built from 13 residues. The V and J ends lost 10 bases and 6 bases respectively, with 13 bases between them. CDR3 in amino acids: CATTRGFNSPLHF. The CDR3 region has the DNA TGTGCCACAACCAGGGGATTTAATTCACCCCTCCACTTT.